What follows is one T cell receptor beta chain and its context. With V trimmed by 3 bases and J by 6 bases, 6 bases remained unmatched. The CDR3 totals 15 residues. Germline CDR1 and CDR2: SEHNR and FQNEAQ (reference sequence). This sample stems from a study of OX40 agonist ivuxolimab in advanced cancers. Peripheral blood came from all dose cohorts at three timepoints. Clones were sequenced by immunoSEQ multiplex PCR, and TCRdb holds only the in-frame ones, with some missing. The sample lists about 77,000 clones, roughly 80% occurring once. The sample consisted of CD4+ or CD8+ T cells sorted from blood, taken in a trial of the OX40 agonist ivuxolimab. This TCR derives from an adult with an advanced solid tumor such as melanoma, head and neck, liver or kidney cancer. The chain has TRBV7-9 and TRBJ2-2; the match to TRBD1 covers 8 bases. In DNA form, the CDR3 reads TGTGCCAGCAGCTTCCGGGACAGGTACCCCGGGGAGCTGTTTTTT. The encoded protein is CASSFRDRYPGELFF.